The sequence of this TCR beta chain was determined in a study of Ad26.COV2.S vaccination and SARS-CoV-2 variants. Overall study context: Into the muscle, Ad26.COV2.S was dosed once or twice, 56 days apart.

Only in-frame clones appear in the TCRdb table, and some are missing; sequencing was by immunoSEQ multiplex PCR. The sample records hundreds of thousands of clones, approximately 90% being singletons. Treatment indicated: roughly 18 received Ad26.COV2.S at low or high dose, single or two shots; 5 received placebo; per-sample allocation not given. Sampling took place 63 days after the first vaccine or placebo injection. Based in Boston, the donor was an adult of 18-55 years. This clone appeared once. Its antigen remains unknown. Findings and caveats of the study: Relative to placebo recipients, vaccine recipients exhibited elevated spike-specific TCR breadth. Total responses of T cells may have been underestimated by the analyses of TCR breadth and depth.

The sample was peripheral blood, taken in a trial of Ad26.COV2.S vaccine versus placebo. The receptor's source is a person aged 18 to 65 who received the Ad26.COV2.S COVID-19 vaccine or a placebo.

The chain's CDR3 is CASSLRRSGTQYF. The CDR3 DNA follows: TGTGCCAGCAGTTTAAGGAGGTCAGGCACGCAGTATTTT. The rearrangement joins TRBV12-3 or TRBV12-4 to TRBJ2-3; a weak D match, TRBD2 (5 bases). With 2 bases removed from V and 9 bases from J, the gap between germline ends came to 12 bases. The CDR3 extends over 13 amino acids.